This T cell receptor (beta chain) was retrieved from a study of blood T cell repertoires in COVID-19. Turning to the study itself: Sample material is recorded as cDNA or gDNA derived from T cells, B-cell-depleted T cells, or PBMCs.

The CDR3 contains 15 residues. The germline V gene encodes CDR1 SGHNT and CDR2 YENEEA. V gave up 1 base and J gave up 4 bases; unmatched junction bases: 3. Only in-frame clones appear in the TCRdb table, and some are missing; sequencing was by immunoSEQ multiplex PCR. The repertoire holds 190,000 or so clones, with about 88% as singletons. The chain links TRBV11-3 to TRBJ2-1; 8 bases agree with TRBD1. This TCR came from a woman younger than 45 who had been exposed to COVID-19. Material: PBMCs or T cells enriched from blood (not recorded which). CDR3 sequence reads: CASSLGTGNYNEQFF. CDR3 coding DNA: TGTGCCAGCAGCTTAGGGACAGGGAATTACAATGAGCAGTTCTTC.